This T cell receptor beta chain was captured in a study of technical replicates of blood from several donors. Only in-frame clones appear in the TCRdb table, and some are missing; sequencing was by immunoSEQ multiplex PCR. The top ten clones hold 0.2% to 0.25% of a sample with 95,000 to 100,000 clones, 96% of them seen once. From germline, CDR1 is SGHNT and CDR2 YYREEE (reference sequence). The germline V and J ends were trimmed by 2 bases and 4 bases, with 13 bases remaining between them. The CDR3 has 14 amino acids. Sample: T cells isolated from PBMCs. This receptor was obtained from a human donor in good health. This chain connects TRBV5-4 to TRBJ2-7; a weak D match, TRBD2 (5 bases). The CDR3 region has the DNA TGTGCCAGCAGCTTCACTAGTGGCGTGTACGAGCAGTACTTC. Its translation: CASSFTSGVYEQYF.